The next 25 T cell receptor beta chains were all read from a single sample in a study of T cells in Graves' hyperthyroidism and ophthalmopathy. Amplified TCR beta CDR3 regions derived from RNA transcripts. The TCR CDR3 first-round RT-PCR relied on the HTBI primer set. Via MiXCR, TCRdb re-called the multiplex PCR reads, giving one row per CDR3 protein. The profile shows 350,000 to 450,000 distinct CDR3 sequences, approximately 15% of them singletons. Sequenced input: blood. Receptor source: a woman in her fifties or sixties with Graves' hyperthyroidism.

The chain combines TRBV2 with TRBJ2-1, with 8 nucleotides matching TRBD2. With V trimmed by 6 bases and J by 10 bases, 11 bases remained unmatched. The CDR3 runs 14 residues. CDR1 and CDR2 (germline): SNHLY, FYNNEI. Here the CDR3 DNA reads TGTGCCAGCAGGGTGGATAGCGGGATCCGCGAGCAGTTCTTC. Residues: CASRVDSGIREQFF.

This clonotype was found many times. CDR3 nucleotide sequence: TGTGCCAGCAGCTCCATCGGTAACGGGCTAAGCACAGATACGCAGTATTTT. Protein product: CASSSIGNGLSTDTQYF. This rearrangement joins TRBV7-9 to TRBJ2-3; D uncertain. The CDR3 has 17 amino acids. V was shortened by 4 bases and J by 0 bases, with 17 bases between the two germline ends. The V gene's germline CDR1 is SEHNR and CDR2 FQNEAQ (reference sequence).

In this sample, this clonotype turned up many times. V and J are TRBV9 and TRBJ2-3; TRBD2 agrees at 8 bases. CDR1 and CDR2 (germline): SGDLS, YYNGEE. The CDR3 contains 14 residues. J was trimmed by 8 bases and V by 0 bases; bases with no gene match: 5. CDR3 region: CASSVDGRDPTQYF. CDR3 sequence (DNA): TGTGCCAGCAGCGTAGACGGGAGGGACCCTACGCAGTATTTT.

This clonotype was counted at least ten times. J is TRBJ2-3 and V is TRBV20-1; 11 nucleotides agree with TRBD2. Germline CDR1 and CDR2: DFQATT and SNEGSKA (reference sequence). CDR3 length: 15 amino acids. After removal of 4 bases from V and 3 bases from J, the junction contained 6 bases not matched to a gene. The chain's CDR3 is CSANSGRAGTDTQYF. The DNA for the CDR3 is TGCAGTGCTAATAGCGGGAGGGCTGGGACAGATACGCAGTATTTT.

The sample holds a few counts of this clonotype. The chain is built from TRBV7-3 and TRBJ2-1, with D possibly matching TRBD1 (6 bases). The CDR3 extends over 13 amino acids. Trimming pared 2 bases from V and 10 bases from J, leaving 12 bases between. Germline CDR1 is SGHTA and CDR2 is FQGTGA. CDR3 DNA sequence: TGTGCCAGCAGCTTATGGGTGAGGGGGGAGCAGTTCTTC. The encoded protein is CASSLWVRGEQFF.

The genes are TRBV7-9 and TRBJ2-7; no clear D gene. This CDR3 has 15 residues. Germline-derived CDR1 and CDR2 are SEHNR and FQNEAQ (reference sequence). Trimming stripped 0 bases from V and 0 bases from J, with 9 bases between. The CDR3 nucleotides are TGTGCCAGCAGCTTAGCCCCCGAGAGCTCCTACGAGCAGTACTTC. Residues: CASSLAPESSYEQYF.

This clonotype has a count of ten or more. The chain joins TRBV18 to TRBJ2-5, with TRBD2 identical over 7 bases. V lost 3 bases and J lost 3; bases outside the gene matches: 7. Germline CDR1 KGHSH, CDR2 LQKENI. The CDR3 covers 15 residues. The chain's CDR3 is CASSPGRQAEETQYF. The DNA for the CDR3 is TGTGCCAGCTCACCCGGGAGGCAGGCGGAAGAGACCCAGTACTTC.

This clonotype has at least ten counts. The rearrangement joins TRBV6-1 to TRBJ2-3; D remains ambiguous. Trimming removed 1 base from V and 1 base from J, with 18 bases in between. Germline values: CDR1 MNHNS, CDR2 SASEGT. This CDR3 has 18 amino acids. The CDR3: CASSEGGSSFVGTDTQYF. As DNA, the CDR3 is TGTGCCAGCAGTGAAGGGGGTTCATCCTTCGTGGGCACAGATACGCAGTATTTT.

This clonotype was picked up many times. The rearrangement uses TRBV28 and TRBJ1-1; D gene ambiguous. In germline, CDR1 is MDHEN, CDR2 SYDVKM. This CDR3 is built from 12 residues. Trimming cost V 3 bases and J 5 bases, with 7 bases left between them. The CDR3 loop is CASSLIWTEAFF. CDR3 DNA: TGTGCCAGCAGTTTGATATGGACTGAAGCTTTCTTT.

This clonotype occurred many times. The chain joins TRBV11-2 to TRBJ1-3, with D possibly TRBD1 on 6 matching bases. Deletions cut 5 bases from V and 4 bases from J, with 15 bases between. CDR3 length equals 15 residues. Germline CDR1 and CDR2: SGHAT and FQNNGV. In nucleotides, the CDR3 is TGTGCCAGCAGCCAACTCAGGGGACGGGGAAACACCATATATTTT. It yields the protein CASSQLRGRGNTIYF. The entire variable domain, with the rest obtained from reference TRBV11-2 and TRBJ1-3, is as follows: EAGVAQSPRYKIIEKRQSVAFWCNPISGHATLYWYQQILGQGPKLLIQFQNNGVVDDSQLPKDRFSAERLKGVDSTLKIQPAKLEDSAVYLCASSQLRGRGNTIYFGEGSWLTVV.

This clonotype was seen ten or more times. The CDR3 loop reads CAISESDRGEKLFF. CDR3 nucleotide sequence: TGTGCCATCAGTGAGTCGGACCGGGGTGAAAAACTGTTTTTT. This rearrangement joins TRBV10-3 to TRBJ1-4; the D is unclear. CDR3 size: 14 residues. Per the germline V gene, CDR1 is ENHRY and CDR2 is SYGVKD. Between the trimmed V and J ends, which lost 0 bases and 7 bases, there was a span of 9 bases.

This clonotype was found a few times. The chain couples TRBV25-1 to TRBJ1-2; D not certain. Germline CDR1 MGHDK, CDR2 SYGVNS. This CDR3 comprises 12 residues. V was shortened by 7 bases and J by 5 bases, with 11 bases between the two germline ends. The CDR3 DNA is TGTGCCAGCATGTCAGATTGGTATGGCTACACCTTC. It translates to CASMSDWYGYTF.

V usage is TRBV28 and J usage is TRBJ1-5, with D possibly being TRBD1 (5 bases). The germline gives CDR1 MDHEN, CDR2 SYDVKM. V was trimmed by 8 bases and J by 0 bases, leaving 11 bases between them. This CDR3 contains 14 residues. In DNA, the CDR3 is TGTGCCAGCCGGGGAGGGGATAGCAATCAGCCCCAGCATTTT. Translating gives CASRGGDSNQPQHF.

The table lists this clonotype with many counts. This chain uses TRBV20-1 with TRBJ2-7; a weak D match, TRBD1 (5 bases). Trimming took off 4 bases at V and 3 bases at J, with 10 bases between the two ends. This CDR3 region has 12 residues. In germline, CDR1 is DFQATT, CDR2 SNEGSKA (reference sequence). CDR3 nucleotide sequence: TGCAGTGCTACCACAGGTAACTACGAGCAGTACTTC. It yields the protein CSATTGNYEQYF.

This chain joins TRBV6-5 and TRBJ2-7; D uncertain. CDR3 length equals 13 residues. The germline V gene encodes CDR1 MNHEY and CDR2 SVGAGI. Trimming took 0 bases from V and 2 from J, leaving 5 bases between them. CDR3 region: CASSYSKAYEQYF. DNA for the CDR3: TGTGCCAGCAGTTACTCGAAGGCCTACGAGCAGTACTTC.

This clonotype was counted ten times or more. The chain joins TRBV5-1 to TRBJ2-1, with a tentative D call TRBD2 (5 bases). V lost 3 bases to trimming and J lost 5 bases, with 21 bases between them. There are 17 residues in the CDR3. Germline V gene data show CDR1 as SGHRS and CDR2 as YFSETQ. This chain's CDR3 is CASSSPTRELKHNEQFF. CDR3 DNA: TGCGCCAGCAGCTCCCCGACCCGGGAACTCAAGCACAATGAGCAGTTCTTC. Based on the CDR3 plus reference TRBV5-1 and TRBJ2-1, the full variable domain is KAGVTQTPRYLIKTRGQQVTLSCSPISGHRSVSWYQQTPGQGLQFLFEYFSETQRNKGNFPGRFSGRQFSNSRSEMNVSTLELGDSALYLCASSSPTRELKHNEQFFGPGTRLTVL.

Details on this clonotype: Germline is not matched at one junction end, which may reflect a read error. The genes are TRBV7-7 and TRBJ2-7, with 9 positions matching TRBD1. The CDR3 runs 14 residues. Germline V gene sequence: CDR1 SSHAT, CDR2 FNYEAQ (reference sequence). The CDR3 spells CASSLGQGMDEQYF. The DNA for the CDR3 is TGTGCTAGCAGCTTGGGACAGGGAATGGACGAGCAGTACTTC. The full variable domain, rest sourced from reference TRBV7-7 and TRBJ2-7, is GAGVSQSPRYKVTKRGQDVTLRCDPISSHATLYWYQQALGQGPEFLTYFNYEAQPDKSGLPSDRFSAERPEGSISTLTIQRTEQRDSAMYRCASSLGQGMDEQYFGPGTRLTVT.

This clonotype has ten or more counts. V usage is TRBV24-1 and J usage is TRBJ1-5; the D is unclear. The germline gives CDR1 KGHDR, CDR2 SFDVKD. Between the trimmed V and J ends, which lost 1 base and 2 bases, there was a span of 11 bases. The CDR3 loop spans 16 amino acids. The CDR3 loop reads CATSDFRGRGNQPQHF. CDR3 DNA sequence: TGTGCCACCAGTGATTTTAGAGGGCGAGGCAATCAGCCCCAGCATTTT.

The chain combines TRBV9 with TRBJ2-3, with D unresolved. The CDR3 is 14 residues long. Germline V gives CDR1 SGDLS, CDR2 YYNGEE. Trimming pared 0 bases from V and 2 bases from J, leaving 7 bases between. CDR3 bases: TGTGCCAGCAGCGTAGACGGGCACACAGATACGCAGTATTTT. Amino acids: CASSVDGHTDTQYF.

This chain uses TRBV6-2 or TRBV6-3 with TRBJ2-3; a possible D gene is TRBD2 (5 bases). V lost 5 bases and J lost 5, with 11 bases in between. Germline CDR1 reads MNHEY; CDR2 reads SVGEGT. The CDR3 covers 13 residues. The CDR3 sequence: CASSRGSRDTQYF. CDR3 nucleotide sequence: TGTGCCAGCAGTCGAGGGTCACGAGATACGCAGTATTTT.

This chain links TRBV15 with TRBJ2-3; no definite D call. This CDR3 spans 13 amino acids. Germline V lookup: CDR1 LNHNV, CDR2 YYDKDF (reference sequence). Between the trimmed V and J ends, which lost 2 bases and 5 bases, there was a span of 8 bases. Written as DNA, the CDR3 is TGTGCCACCAGCAGACGGTCCGAAGATACGCAGTATTTT. It codes for CATSRRSEDTQYF.

The sample holds many counts of this clonotype. The gene calls are TRBV11-2 and TRBJ2-5; TRBD2 is a possible D gene (5 bases). Per germline, CDR1 SGHAT and CDR2 FQNNGV. The CDR3 consists of 15 residues. Trimming took 5 bases from V and 5 from J, leaving 18 bases between them. CDR3 sequence (DNA): TGTGCCAGCAGCCGCAACGCTCTAGCAGTGGAGACCCAGTACTTC. As protein: CASSRNALAVETQYF.

The chain has TRBV20-1 and TRBJ2-1, with 7 bases fitting TRBD2. Per the germline V gene, CDR1 is DFQATT and CDR2 is SNEGSKA (reference sequence). V lost 5 bases, J lost 1 base, and 8 bases stayed unmatched. The CDR3 is 15 amino acids. The CDR3 spells CSAGVGRGSYNEQFF. DNA for the CDR3: TGCAGTGCTGGGGTTGGGAGGGGATCCTACAATGAGCAGTTCTTC.

This clonotype was counted at least ten times. This rearrangement joins TRBV5-1 to TRBJ2-1, with 7 bases lining up with TRBD2. The trim removed 7 bases at V and 7 bases at J, leaving 8 bases unmatched. CDR1 SGHRS and CDR2 YFSETQ come from the germline V gene. The CDR3 has 13 residues. CDR3 nucleotides: TGCGCCAGCCGGAAAGCGGGAAGGAATGAGCAGTTCTTC. It yields the protein CASRKAGRNEQFF.

In its sample, this clonotype was seen a few times. The chain employs TRBV5-1 and TRBJ2-3; 10 bases map to TRBD2. After removal of 4 bases from V and 4 bases from J, the junction contained 9 bases not matched to a gene. There are 16 residues in the CDR3. Germline assignment: CDR1 SGHRS and CDR2 YFSETQ. The CDR3 is CASSRLSGRMADTQYF. The CDR3, as DNA: TGCGCCAGCAGCCGCCTTAGCGGGAGGATGGCAGATACGCAGTATTTT.